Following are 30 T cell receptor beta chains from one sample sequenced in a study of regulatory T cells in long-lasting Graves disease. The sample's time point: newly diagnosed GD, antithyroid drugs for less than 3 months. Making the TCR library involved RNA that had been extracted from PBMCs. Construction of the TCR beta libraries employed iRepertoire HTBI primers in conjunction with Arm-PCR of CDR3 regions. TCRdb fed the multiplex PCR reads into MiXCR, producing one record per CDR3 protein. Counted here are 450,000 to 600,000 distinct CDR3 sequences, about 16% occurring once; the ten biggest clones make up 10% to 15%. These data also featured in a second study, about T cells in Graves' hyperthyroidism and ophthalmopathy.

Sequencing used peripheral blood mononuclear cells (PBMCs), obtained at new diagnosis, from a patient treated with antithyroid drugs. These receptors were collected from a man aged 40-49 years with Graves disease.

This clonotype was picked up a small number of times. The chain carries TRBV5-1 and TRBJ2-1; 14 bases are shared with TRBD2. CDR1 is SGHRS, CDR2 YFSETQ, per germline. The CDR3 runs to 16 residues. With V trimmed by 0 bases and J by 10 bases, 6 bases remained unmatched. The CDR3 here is CASSLDGTSGRGEQFF. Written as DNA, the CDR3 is TGCGCCAGCAGCTTGGATGGGACTAGCGGGAGAGGAGAGCAGTTCTTC.

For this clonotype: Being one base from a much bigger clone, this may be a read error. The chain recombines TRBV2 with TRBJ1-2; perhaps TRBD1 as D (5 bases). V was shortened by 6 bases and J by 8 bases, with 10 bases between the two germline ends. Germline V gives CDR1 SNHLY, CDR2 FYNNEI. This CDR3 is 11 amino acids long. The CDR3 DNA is TGTGCCAGCAGCAGGGACGGGGGCTACACCTTC. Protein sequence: CASSRDGGYTF. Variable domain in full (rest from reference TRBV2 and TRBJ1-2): EPEVTQTPSHQVTQMGQEVILRCVPISNHLYFYWYRQILGQKVEFLVSFYNNEISEKSEIFDDQFSVERPDGSNFTLKIRSTKLEDSAMYFCASSRDGGYTFGSGTRLTVV.

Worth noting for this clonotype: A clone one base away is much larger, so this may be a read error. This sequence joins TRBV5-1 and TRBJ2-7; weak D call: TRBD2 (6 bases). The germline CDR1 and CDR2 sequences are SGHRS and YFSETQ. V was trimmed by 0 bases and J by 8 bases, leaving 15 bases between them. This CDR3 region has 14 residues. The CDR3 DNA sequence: TGCGCCAGCAGCTTGGACTTAGCGGCCGCCAAGCAGTACTTC. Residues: CASSLDLAAAKQYF.

In DNA form, the CDR3 reads TGCAGTGCTACCGGGACTAGTGGGGAGACCCAGTACTTC. Protein product: CSATGTSGETQYF. The chain employs TRBV20-1 and TRBJ2-5; 8 bases align to TRBD2. V gave up 4 bases and J gave up 5 bases; unmatched junction bases: 6. Germline V gene lookup returns CDR1 DFQATT and CDR2 SNEGSKA (reference sequence). The CDR3 is 13 amino acids.

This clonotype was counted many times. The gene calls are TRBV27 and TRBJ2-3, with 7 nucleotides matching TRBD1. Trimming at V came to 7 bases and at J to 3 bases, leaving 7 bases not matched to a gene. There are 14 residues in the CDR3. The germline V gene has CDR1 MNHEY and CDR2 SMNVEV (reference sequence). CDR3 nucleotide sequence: TGTGCCAGCATGAGGCAGGGGGTGACAGATACGCAGTATTTT. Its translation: CASMRQGVTDTQYF.

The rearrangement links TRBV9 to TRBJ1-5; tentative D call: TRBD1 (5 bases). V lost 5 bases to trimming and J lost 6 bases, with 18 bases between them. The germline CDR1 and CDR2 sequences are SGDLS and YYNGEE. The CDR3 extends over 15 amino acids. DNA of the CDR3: TGTGCCAGCAGTCCCCGTGCAGGGTCTAGTCAGCCCCAGCATTTT. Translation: CASSPRAGSSQPQHF.

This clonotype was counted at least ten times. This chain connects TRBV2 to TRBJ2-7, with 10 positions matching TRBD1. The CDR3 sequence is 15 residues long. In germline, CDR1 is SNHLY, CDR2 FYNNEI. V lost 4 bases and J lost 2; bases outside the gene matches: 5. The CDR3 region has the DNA TGTGCCAGCAGTGTGGGACAGGGGCCACCCTACGAGCAGTACTTC. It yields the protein CASSVGQGPPYEQYF.

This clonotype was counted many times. DNA of the CDR3: TGTGCCAGCACTACCACCCAGGGTGGTGTGACCCAGTACTTC. Protein: CASTTTQGGVTQYF. This chain links TRBV28 with TRBJ2-5, with a possible D match to TRBD1 (5 bases). CDR1 is MDHEN, CDR2 SYDVKM, per germline. This CDR3 has 14 residues. V lost 7 bases to trimming and J lost 7 bases, with 19 bases between them.

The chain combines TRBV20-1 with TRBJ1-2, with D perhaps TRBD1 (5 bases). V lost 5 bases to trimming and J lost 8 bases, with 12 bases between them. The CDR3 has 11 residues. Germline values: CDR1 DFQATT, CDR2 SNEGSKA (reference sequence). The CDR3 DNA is TGCAGTGCTGAGGGGTCGGACGGCTACACCTTC. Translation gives CSAEGSDGYTF.

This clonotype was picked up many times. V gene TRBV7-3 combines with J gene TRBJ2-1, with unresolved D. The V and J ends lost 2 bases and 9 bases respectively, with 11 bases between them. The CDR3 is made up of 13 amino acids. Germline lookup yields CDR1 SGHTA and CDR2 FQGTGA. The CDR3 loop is CASSLGSSGEQFF. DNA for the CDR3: TGTGCCAGCAGCTTAGGTAGTTCCGGTGAGCAGTTCTTC. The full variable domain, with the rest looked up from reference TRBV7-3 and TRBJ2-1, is GAGVSQTPSNKVTEKGKYVELRCDPISGHTALYWYRQSLGQGPEFLIYFQGTGAADDSGLPNDRFFAVRPEGSVSTLKIQRTERGDSAVYLCASSLGSSGEQFFGPGTRLTVL.

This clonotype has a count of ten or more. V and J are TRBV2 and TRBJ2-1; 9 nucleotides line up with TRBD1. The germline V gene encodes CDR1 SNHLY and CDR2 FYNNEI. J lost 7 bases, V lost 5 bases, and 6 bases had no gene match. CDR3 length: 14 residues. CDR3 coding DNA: TGTGCCAGCAGTACCGGGACAGGGCGAAATGAGCAGTTCTTC. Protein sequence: CASSTGTGRNEQFF.

This chain's CDR3 is CASSPARVFSYNEQFF. CDR3 coding DNA: TGTGCCAGCAGCCCCGCCCGGGTTTTCTCCTACAATGAGCAGTTCTTC. The chain carries TRBV12-3 or TRBV12-4 and TRBJ2-1; D is ambiguous. This CDR3 has 16 amino acids. V lost 6 bases, J lost 0 bases, and 15 bases lay in between.

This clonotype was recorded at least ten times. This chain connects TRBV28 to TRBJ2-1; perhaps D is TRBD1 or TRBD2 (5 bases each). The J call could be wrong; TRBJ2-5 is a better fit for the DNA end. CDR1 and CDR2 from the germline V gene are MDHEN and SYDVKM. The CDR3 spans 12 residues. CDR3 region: CASSPWDETQYF. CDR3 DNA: TGTGCCAGCAGTCCCTGGGACGAGACCCAGTACTTC.

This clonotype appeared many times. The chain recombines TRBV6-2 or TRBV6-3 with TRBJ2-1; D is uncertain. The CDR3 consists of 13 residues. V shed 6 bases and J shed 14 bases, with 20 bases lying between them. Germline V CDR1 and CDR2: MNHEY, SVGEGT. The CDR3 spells CASSSSRWEMEFF. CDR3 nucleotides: TGTGCCAGCAGCTCCTCGCGGTGGGAAATGGAGTTCTTC.

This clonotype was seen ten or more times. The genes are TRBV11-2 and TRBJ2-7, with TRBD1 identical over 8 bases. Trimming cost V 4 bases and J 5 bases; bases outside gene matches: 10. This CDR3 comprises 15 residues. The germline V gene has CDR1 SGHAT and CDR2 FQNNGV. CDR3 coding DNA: TGTGCCAGCAGCTACACGGACAGGGTGAAGAACGAGCAGTACTTC. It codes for CASSYTDRVKNEQYF.

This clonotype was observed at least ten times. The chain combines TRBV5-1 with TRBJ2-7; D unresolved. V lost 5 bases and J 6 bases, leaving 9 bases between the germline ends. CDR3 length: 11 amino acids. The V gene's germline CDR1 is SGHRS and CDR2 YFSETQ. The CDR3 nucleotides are TGCGCCAGCAGATCCCGTTTCGAGCAGTACTTC. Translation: CASRSRFEQYF.

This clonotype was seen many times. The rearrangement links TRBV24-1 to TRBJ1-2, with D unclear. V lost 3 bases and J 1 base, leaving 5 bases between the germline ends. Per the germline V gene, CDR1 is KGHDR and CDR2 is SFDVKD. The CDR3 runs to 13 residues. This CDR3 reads CATSDAYNYGYTF. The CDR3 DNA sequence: TGTGCCACCAGTGATGCCTATAACTATGGCTACACCTTC.

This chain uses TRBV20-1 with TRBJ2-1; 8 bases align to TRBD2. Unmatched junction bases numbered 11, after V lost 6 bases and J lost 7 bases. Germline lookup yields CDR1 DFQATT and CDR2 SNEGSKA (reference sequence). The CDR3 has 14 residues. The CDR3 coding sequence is TGCAGTGCCACCCGGAGGAGCGGGAGAAATGAGCAGTTCTTC. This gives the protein CSATRRSGRNEQFF.

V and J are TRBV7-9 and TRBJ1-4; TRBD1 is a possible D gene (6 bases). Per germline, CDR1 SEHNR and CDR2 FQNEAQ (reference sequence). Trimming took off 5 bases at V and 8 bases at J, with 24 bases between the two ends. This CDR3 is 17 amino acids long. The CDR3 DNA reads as TGTGCCAGCAGCCCCACCCGGGTGTCAGGGGATAGAGAAAAACTGTTTTTT. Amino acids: CASSPTRVSGDREKLFF.

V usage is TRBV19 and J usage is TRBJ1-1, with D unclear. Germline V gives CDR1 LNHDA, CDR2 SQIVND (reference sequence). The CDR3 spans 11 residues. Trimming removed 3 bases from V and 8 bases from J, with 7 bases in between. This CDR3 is CASSMRMEAFF. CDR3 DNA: TGTGCCAGTAGTATGAGAATGGAAGCTTTCTTT.

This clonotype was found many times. The CDR3, as DNA: TGTGCCAGCAGTTACGAACTAGCGGGATATAATGAGCAGTTCTTC. Its protein is CASSYELAGYNEQFF. The rearrangement joins TRBV6-5 to TRBJ2-1, with TRBD2 identical over 10 bases. Germline V CDR1 and CDR2: MNHEY, SVGAGI. Trimming took 2 bases from V and 7 from J; bases not matched to a gene: 5. The CDR3 is 15 residues long.

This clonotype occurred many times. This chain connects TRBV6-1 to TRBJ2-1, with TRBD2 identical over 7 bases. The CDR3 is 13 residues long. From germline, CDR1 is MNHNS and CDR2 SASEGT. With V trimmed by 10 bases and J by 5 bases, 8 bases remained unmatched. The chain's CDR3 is CATTASGNNEQFF. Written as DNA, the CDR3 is TGTGCCACCACGGCTAGCGGAAACAATGAGCAGTTCTTC.

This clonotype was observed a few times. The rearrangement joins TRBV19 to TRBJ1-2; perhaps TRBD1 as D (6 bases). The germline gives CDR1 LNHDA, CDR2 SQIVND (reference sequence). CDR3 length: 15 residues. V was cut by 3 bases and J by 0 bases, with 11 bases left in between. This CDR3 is CASSMIDRPNYGYTF. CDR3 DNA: TGTGCCAGTAGTATGATCGACAGGCCTAACTATGGCTACACCTTC. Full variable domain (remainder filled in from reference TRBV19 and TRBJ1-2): DGGITQSPKYLFRKEGQNVTLSCEQNLNHDAMYWYRQDPGQGLRLIYYSQIVNDFQKGDIAEGYSVSREKKESFPLTVTSAQKNPTAFYLCASSMIDRPNYGYTFGSGTRLTVV.

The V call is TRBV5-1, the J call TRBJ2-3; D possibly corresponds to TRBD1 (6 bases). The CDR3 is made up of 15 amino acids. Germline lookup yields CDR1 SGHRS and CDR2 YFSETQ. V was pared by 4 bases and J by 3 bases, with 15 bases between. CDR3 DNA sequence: TGCGCCAGCAGCCCTAGGGGGTCCTGGACAGATACGCAGTATTTT. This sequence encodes CASSPRGSWTDTQYF. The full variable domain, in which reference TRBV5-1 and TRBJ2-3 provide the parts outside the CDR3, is KAGVTQTPRYLIKTRGQQVTLSCSPISGHRSVSWYQQTPGQGLQFLFEYFSETQRNKGNFPGRFSGRQFSNSRSEMNVSTLELGDSALYLCASSPRGSWTDTQYFGPGTRLTVL.

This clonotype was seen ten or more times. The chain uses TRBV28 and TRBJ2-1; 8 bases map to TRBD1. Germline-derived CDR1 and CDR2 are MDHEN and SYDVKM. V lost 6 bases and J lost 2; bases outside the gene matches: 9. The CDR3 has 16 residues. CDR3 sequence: CASSLLTGGPYNEQFF. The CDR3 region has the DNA TGTGCCAGCAGCCTCCTAACAGGGGGTCCCTACAATGAGCAGTTCTTC.

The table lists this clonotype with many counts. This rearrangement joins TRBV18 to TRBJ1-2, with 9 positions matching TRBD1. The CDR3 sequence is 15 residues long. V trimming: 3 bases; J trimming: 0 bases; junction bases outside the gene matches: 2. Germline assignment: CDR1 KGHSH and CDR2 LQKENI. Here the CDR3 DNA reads TGTGCCAGCTCACCGACAGGGGGGTCTAACTATGGCTACACCTTC. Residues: CASSPTGGSNYGYTF.

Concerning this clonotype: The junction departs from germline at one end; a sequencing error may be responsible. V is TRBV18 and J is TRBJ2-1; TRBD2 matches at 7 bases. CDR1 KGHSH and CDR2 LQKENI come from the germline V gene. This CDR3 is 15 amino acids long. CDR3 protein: CASPPLYGGEGEQFF. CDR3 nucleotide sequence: TGTGCCAGCCCACCATTGTATGGTGGGGAGGGTGAGCAGTTCTTC.

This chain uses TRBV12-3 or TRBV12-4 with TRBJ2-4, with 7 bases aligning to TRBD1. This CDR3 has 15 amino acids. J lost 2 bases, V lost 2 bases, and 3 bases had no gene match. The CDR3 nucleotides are TGTGCCAGCAGTTTAAGGACAGGCCCCAAAAACATTCAGTACTTC. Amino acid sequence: CASSLRTGPKNIQYF.

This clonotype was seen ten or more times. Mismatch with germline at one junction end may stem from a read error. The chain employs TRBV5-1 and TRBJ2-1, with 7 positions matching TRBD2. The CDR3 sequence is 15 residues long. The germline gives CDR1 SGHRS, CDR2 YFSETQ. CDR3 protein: CASSPGGRAYNEQFF. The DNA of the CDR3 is TGTGCCAGCAGCCCCGGGGGGAGGGCATACAATGAGCAGTTCTTC.

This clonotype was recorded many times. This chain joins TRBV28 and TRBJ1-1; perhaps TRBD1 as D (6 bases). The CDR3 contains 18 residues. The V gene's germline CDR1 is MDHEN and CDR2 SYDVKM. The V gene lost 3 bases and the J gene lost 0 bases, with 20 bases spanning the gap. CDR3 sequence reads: CASSLWVGQGSMNTEAFF. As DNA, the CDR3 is TGTGCCAGCAGTTTGTGGGTCGGGCAGGGGAGTATGAACACTGAAGCTTTCTTT.